The 10 T cell receptor beta chains given below trace back to one sample, sequenced in a study of T cell responses to AZD1222 COVID-19 vaccine. Using immunoSEQ multiplex PCR, the repertoire was profiled, and TCRdb retains in-frame clones only, with some absent. Of about 150,000 clones listed, around 89% were seen once; the top ten hold 4.5% to 6.5%. The specimen was peripheral blood, collected on day 0 of AZD1222 vaccination. The receptors stem from an adult in good health.

The J gene is TRBJ1-3, the V gene TRBV5-1, with D hard to call. Trimming left V 4 bases short and J 4 bases short, with 12 bases between. The germline V gene encodes CDR1 SGHRS and CDR2 YFSETQ. The CDR3 runs 14 residues. DNA of the CDR3: TGCGCCAGCAGCCCCGGGGTGTTAGGAAACACCATATATTTT. This sequence encodes CASSPGVLGNTIYF.

CDR3 protein: CASSPLLRTSGSSYEQYF. The CDR3 DNA reads as TGTGCCAGCAGCCCCCTTCTAAGGACTAGCGGGAGCTCCTACGAGCAGTACTTC. This chain connects TRBV11-2 to TRBJ2-7; 13 bases map to TRBD2. CDR3 size: 18 residues. V dropped 5 bases and J dropped 0; count of bases not matched to a gene: 10. Germline CDR1 SGHAT, CDR2 FQNNGV.

This rearrangement joins TRBV29-1 to TRBJ2-1; D remains ambiguous. Per germline, CDR1 SQVTM and CDR2 ANQGSEA. With 0 bases removed from V and 4 bases from J, the gap between germline ends came to 10 bases. This CDR3 is built from 14 residues. The DNA of the CDR3 is TGCAGCGTTGAAGATCGACAACTATACAATGAGCAGTTCTTC. It specifies CSVEDRQLYNEQFF.

This chain connects TRBV7-9 to TRBJ1-4; possible D gene TRBD1, 5 bases. With 4 bases removed from V and 7 bases from J, the gap between germline ends came to 19 bases. The CDR3 is 16 amino acids. CDR1 SEHNR and CDR2 FQNEAQ come from the germline V gene (reference sequence). In nucleotides, the CDR3 is TGTGCCAGCAGCTGGACTTGGGGGGGGGAAGGTGAAAAACTGTTTTTT. Amino acids: CASSWTWGGEGEKLFF.

The V call is TRBV19, the J call TRBJ1-5; the D is unclear. V lost 6 bases, J lost 6 bases, and 15 bases lay in between. Germline assignment: CDR1 LNHDA and CDR2 SQIVND (reference sequence). The CDR3 totals 14 residues. CDR3 in amino acids: CASRGGVPGQPQHF. The CDR3 DNA is TGTGCCAGTAGAGGTGGAGTCCCCGGTCAGCCCCAGCATTTT.

This chain connects TRBV5-1 to TRBJ2-7; 9 nucleotides agree with TRBD2. This CDR3 contains 17 residues. V was clipped by 3 bases and J by 6 bases; unmatched bases: 16. Germline V gene lookup returns CDR1 SGHRS and CDR2 YFSETQ. CDR3 nucleotides: TGCGCCAGCAGCTCTCCTCTTAGCGGGAGAGGGGAACGCGAGCAGTACTTC. Its translation is CASSSPLSGRGEREQYF.

The CDR3 spells CASSFPSVGTEAFF. Written as DNA, the CDR3 is TGTGCCAGCAGTTTTCCCTCGGTGGGCACTGAAGCTTTCTTT. V and J are TRBV28 and TRBJ1-1; D is unresolved. The germline CDR1 and CDR2 sequences are MDHEN and SYDVKM. The CDR3 is made up of 14 amino acids. The ends were cut back, 3 bases at V and 4 bases at J, with 12 bases in the middle.

This clone was recorded a few times. The rearrangement joins TRBV24-1 to TRBJ2-7; no reliable D call. Trimming cost V 9 bases and J 5 bases, with 16 bases left between them. The CDR3 contains 13 residues. In germline, CDR1 is KGHDR, CDR2 SFDVKD. The CDR3 DNA is TGTGCCACCTCGAACCGTTGGTCCCACGAGCAGTACTTC. Translation: CATSNRWSHEQYF.

J is TRBJ1-3 and V is TRBV9; weak D call: TRBD1 (5 bases). The length of the CDR3 is 15 residues. The V end lost 0 bases, the J end lost 2 bases, and 9 bases lay between the germline ends. Per the germline V gene, CDR1 is SGDLS and CDR2 is YYNGEE. CDR3 sequence: CASSVVGGAGNTIYF. The CDR3 nucleotides read TGTGCCAGCAGCGTAGTTGGGGGAGCTGGAAACACCATATATTTT. Full variable domain (missing parts from reference TRBV9 and TRBJ1-3): DSGVTQTPKHLITATGQRVTLRCSPRSGDLSVYWYQQSLDQGLQFLIQYYNGEERAKGNILERFSAQQFPDLHSELNLSSLELGDSALYFCASSVVGGAGNTIYFGEGSWLTVV.

In this sample, this clone turned up a few times. This sequence joins TRBV30 and TRBJ1-4, with D perhaps matching TRBD1 (5 bases). This CDR3 is built from 12 residues. Trimming shortened V by 6 bases and J by 8 bases, and 13 bases separated the two germline ends. Germline V gives CDR1 GTSNPN, CDR2 SVGIG (reference sequence). CDR3 in DNA: TGTGCCTGCGGGACCCACGAGGAAAAACTGTTTTTT. Amino acid sequence: CACGTHEEKLFF.